Included here is one TCR beta chain sequence, with context. These data are taken from a study of blood T cell repertoires in COVID-19. Measured with immunoSEQ multiplex PCR; TCRdb has only the in-frame clones, and not every one. The sample shows 140,000 or so clones, about 90% of them seen only once. Sequenced input: peripheral blood. The clonotype was recovered from a woman of 80 years or more with acute or convalescent COVID-19.

CDR3 residues: CASRQQGSYEQYF. The CDR3 DNA follows: TGCGCCAGCAGGCAACAGGGATCCTACGAGCAGTACTTC. This sequence joins TRBV5-1 and TRBJ2-7; TRBD1 is a possible D gene (6 bases). Germline values: CDR1 SGHRS, CDR2 YFSETQ. There are 13 residues in the CDR3. Trimming pared 5 bases from V and 1 base from J, leaving 10 bases between.